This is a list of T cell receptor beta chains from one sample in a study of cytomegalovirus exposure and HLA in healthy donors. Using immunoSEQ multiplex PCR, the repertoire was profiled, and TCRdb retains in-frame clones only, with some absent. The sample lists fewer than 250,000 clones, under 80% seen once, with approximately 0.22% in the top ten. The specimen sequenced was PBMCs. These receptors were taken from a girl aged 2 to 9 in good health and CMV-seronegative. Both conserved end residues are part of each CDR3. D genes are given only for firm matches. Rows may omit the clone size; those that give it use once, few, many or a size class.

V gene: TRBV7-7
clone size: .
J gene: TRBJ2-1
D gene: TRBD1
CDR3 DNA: TGTGCCAGCAGCTGGACAGGTCGTAGTGAGCAGTTCTTC
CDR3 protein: CASSWTGRSEQFF

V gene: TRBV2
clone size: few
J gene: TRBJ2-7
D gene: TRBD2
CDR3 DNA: TGTGCCAGCAGGGGACTAGCGGATTCCTACGAGCAGTACTTC
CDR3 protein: CASRGLADSYEQYF

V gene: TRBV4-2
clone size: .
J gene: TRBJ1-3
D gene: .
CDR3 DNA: TGTGCCAGCAGCCAAGACCTGGGATACAGGGCTGGAAACACCATATATTTT
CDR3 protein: CASSQDLGYRAGNTIYF

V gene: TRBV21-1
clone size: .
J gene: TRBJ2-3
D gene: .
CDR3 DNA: TGTGCCAGCAGCAAAGCTCGGGGCACAGATACGCAGTATTTT
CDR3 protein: CASSKARGTDTQYF

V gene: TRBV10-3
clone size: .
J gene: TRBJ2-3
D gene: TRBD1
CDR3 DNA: TGTGCCATCAGTGAGCCGATGGAGACAGGGGAGTTGACAGATACGCAGTATTTT
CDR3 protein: CAISEPMETGELTDTQYF

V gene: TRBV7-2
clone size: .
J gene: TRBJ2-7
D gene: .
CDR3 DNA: TGTGCCAGCAGCCTCGGACACCGCTACGAGCAGTACTTC
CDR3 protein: CASSLGHRYEQYF

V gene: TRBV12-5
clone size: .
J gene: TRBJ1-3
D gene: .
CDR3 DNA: TGTGCTAGTGGTTTGGGAGTCTCTGGAAACACCATATATTTT
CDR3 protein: CASGLGVSGNTIYF

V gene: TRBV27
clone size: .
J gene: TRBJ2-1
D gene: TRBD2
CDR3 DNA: TGTGCCAGCAGTTTCGCGGGGGGCGGGGAGCAGTTCTTC
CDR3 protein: CASSFAGGGEQFF

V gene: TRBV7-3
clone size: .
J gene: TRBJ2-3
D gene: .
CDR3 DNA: TGTGCCAGCAGCTTTCATGGCGGGGCGGGAGATACGCAGTATTTT
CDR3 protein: CASSFHGGAGDTQYF

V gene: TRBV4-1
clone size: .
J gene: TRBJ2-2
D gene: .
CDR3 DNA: TGCGCCAGCAGCCACCACCCCAGGGGCACCGGGGAGCTGTTTTTT
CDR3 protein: CASSHHPRGTGELFF

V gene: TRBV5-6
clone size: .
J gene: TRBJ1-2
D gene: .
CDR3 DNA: TGTGCCAGCAGCTTGGTAGTCTCCAGGGAACTTGATGGCTACACCTTC
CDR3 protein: CASSLVVSRELDGYTF

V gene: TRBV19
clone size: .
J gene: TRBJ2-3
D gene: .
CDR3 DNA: TGTGCCAGTAGTATAGATGCAGGGTTCGACACAGATACGCAGTATTTT
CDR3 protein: CASSIDAGFDTDTQYF

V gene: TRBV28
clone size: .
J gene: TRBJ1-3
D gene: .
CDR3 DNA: TGTGCCAGCAGCACGAACGGGGGGTCCGGAAACACCATATATTTT
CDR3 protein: CASSTNGGSGNTIYF

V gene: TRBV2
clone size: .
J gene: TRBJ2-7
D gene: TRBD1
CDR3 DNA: TGTGCCAGCAGAGGACAGGGGAATATCTACGAGCAGTACTTC
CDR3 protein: CASRGQGNIYEQYF

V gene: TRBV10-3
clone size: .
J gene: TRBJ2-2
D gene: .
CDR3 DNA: TGTGCCATCAGTGAGTGGACAGCAACCACCGGGGAGCTGTTTTTT
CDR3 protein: CAISEWTATTGELFF

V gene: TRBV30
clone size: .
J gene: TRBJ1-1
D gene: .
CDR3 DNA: TGTGCCTGGAGTAAGGTCCCGACAGAGAACACTGAAGCTTTCTTT
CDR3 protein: CAWSKVPTENTEAFF

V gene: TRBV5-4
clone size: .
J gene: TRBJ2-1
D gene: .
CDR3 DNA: TGTGCCAGCAGCTTGACAGGAGTGTATTACAATGAGCAGTTCTTC
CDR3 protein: CASSLTGVYYNEQFF

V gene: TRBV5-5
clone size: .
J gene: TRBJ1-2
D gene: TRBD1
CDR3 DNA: TGTGCCAGCAGCTTTCAGGGGGCGGCGGGCTATGGCTACACCTTC
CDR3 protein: CASSFQGAAGYGYTF

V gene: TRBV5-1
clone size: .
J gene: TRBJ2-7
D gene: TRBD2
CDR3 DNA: TGCGCCAGCAGCTCCGGGAGGGGGGGCGTCGAGCAGTACTTC
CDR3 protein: CASSSGRGGVEQYF

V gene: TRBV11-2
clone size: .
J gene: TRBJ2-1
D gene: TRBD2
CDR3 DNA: TGTGCCAGCAGCTTTAAGGGCAGCGGGGGTTTCGATGAGCAGTTCTTC
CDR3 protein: CASSFKGSGGFDEQFF

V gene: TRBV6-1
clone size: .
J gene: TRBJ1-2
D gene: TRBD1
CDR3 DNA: TGTGCCAGCAGTGAAAGACAGGGGAACTATGGCTACACCTTC
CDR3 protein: CASSERQGNYGYTF

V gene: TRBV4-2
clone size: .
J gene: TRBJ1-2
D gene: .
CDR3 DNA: TGTGCCAGCAGCCATAATACAGGGCCCTACACCTTC
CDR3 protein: CASSHNTGPYTF

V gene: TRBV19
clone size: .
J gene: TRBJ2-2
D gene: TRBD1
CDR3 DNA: TGTGCCAGTAGAATCCAGACAGGGCCTGATTACGAGCTGTTTTTT
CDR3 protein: CASRIQTGPDYELFF

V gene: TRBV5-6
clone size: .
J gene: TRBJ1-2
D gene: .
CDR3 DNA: TGTGCCAGCAGTTTTGAGGGGGCTAACTATGGCTACACCTTC
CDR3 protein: CASSFEGANYGYTF

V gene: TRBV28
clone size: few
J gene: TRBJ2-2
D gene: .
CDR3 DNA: TGTGCCAGCAGTCCGTTCGAGGCCGGGGAGCTGTTTTTT
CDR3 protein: CASSPFEAGELFF

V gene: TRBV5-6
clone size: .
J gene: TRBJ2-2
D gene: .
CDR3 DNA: TGTGCCAGCAGCCCTCAGGGGCGAGGGGCCGGGGAGCTGTTTTTT
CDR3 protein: CASSPQGRGAGELFF

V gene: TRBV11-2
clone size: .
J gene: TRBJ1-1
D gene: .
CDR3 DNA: TGTGCCAGCAGCTTAGCCCCCGACACTGAAGCTTTCTTT
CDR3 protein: CASSLAPDTEAFF

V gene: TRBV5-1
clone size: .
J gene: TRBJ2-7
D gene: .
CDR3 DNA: TGCGCCAGCAGCTTATATATATTGACTGAGCAGTACTTC
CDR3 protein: CASSLYILTEQYF

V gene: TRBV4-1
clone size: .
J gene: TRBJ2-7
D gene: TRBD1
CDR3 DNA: TGCGCCAGCAGACAGGGTGGCCTACAGGGGACCCCCTACGAGCAGTACTTC
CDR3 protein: CASRQGGLQGTPYEQYF

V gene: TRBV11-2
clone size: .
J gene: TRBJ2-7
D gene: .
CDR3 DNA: TGTGCCAGCAGCAAGGGGATAACCTACGAGCAGTACTTC
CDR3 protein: CASSKGITYEQYF

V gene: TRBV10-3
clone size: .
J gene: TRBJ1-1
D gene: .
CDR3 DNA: TGTGCCTCTCAGGCGCGGGGAGAAGCTTTCTTT
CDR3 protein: CASQARGEAFF

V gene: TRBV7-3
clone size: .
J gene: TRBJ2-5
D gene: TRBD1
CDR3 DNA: TGTGCCAGCAGCTTAGATGGACAGGGCGGGGAGACCCAGTACTTC
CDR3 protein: CASSLDGQGGETQYF

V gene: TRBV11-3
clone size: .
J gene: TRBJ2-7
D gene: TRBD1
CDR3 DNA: TGTGCCAGCAGCTCAGGGGGCTACGAGCAGTACTTC
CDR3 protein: CASSSGGYEQYF

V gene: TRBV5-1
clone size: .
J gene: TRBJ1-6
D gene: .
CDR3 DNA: TGCGCCAGCAAGAAAGGAGGCAGAGATAATTCACCCCTCCACTTT
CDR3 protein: CASKKGGRDNSPLHF

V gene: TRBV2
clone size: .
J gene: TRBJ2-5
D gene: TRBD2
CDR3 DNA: TGTGCCAGCAGGCCTCGGGAGGGCCGAGAGACCCAGTACTTC
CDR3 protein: CASRPREGRETQYF

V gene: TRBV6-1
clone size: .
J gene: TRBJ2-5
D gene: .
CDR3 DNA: TGTGCCAGCAGTGAAGCGGGGCAGTTCCAAGAGACCCAGTACTTC
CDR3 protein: CASSEAGQFQETQYF

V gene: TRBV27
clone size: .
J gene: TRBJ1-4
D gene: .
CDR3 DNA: TGTGCCAGCAGTCCGCCGGGACTTAGAAATGAAAAACTGTTTTTT
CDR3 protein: CASSPPGLRNEKLFF

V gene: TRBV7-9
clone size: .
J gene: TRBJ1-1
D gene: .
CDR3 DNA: TGTGCCAGCAGCTTAGCAAATTTCCGTGGGCTAACTGAAGCTTTCTTT
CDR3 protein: CASSLANFRGLTEAFF

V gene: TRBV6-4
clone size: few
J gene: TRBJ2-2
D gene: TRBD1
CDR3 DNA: TGTGCCAGCAGTGACTCGGACAGGGGGGAGCTGTTTTTT
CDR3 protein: CASSDSDRGELFF

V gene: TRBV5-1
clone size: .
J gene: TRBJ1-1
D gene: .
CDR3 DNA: TGCGCCAGCAGCTTTATCCTAGGGAGGGGGACTGAAGCTTTCTTT
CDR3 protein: CASSFILGRGTEAFF

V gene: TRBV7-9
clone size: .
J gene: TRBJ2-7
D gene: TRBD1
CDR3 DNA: TGTGCCAGCAGCTCGGACAGGTTCAACGAGCAGTACTTC
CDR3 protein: CASSSDRFNEQYF

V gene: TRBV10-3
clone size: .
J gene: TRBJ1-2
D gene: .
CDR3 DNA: TGTGCCATCAGTGAACGGAACTATGGCTACACCTTC
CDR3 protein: CAISERNYGYTF

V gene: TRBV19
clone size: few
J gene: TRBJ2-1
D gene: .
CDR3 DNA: TGTGCCAGTAGTGTGCGGGTCCACAATGAGCAGTTCTTC
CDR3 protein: CASSVRVHNEQFF

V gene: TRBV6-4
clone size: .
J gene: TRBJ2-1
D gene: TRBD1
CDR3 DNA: TGTGCCAGCAGTGACTCGTTGAAGGGGGCTGAGCAGTTCTTC
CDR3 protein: CASSDSLKGAEQFF